Listed below are T cell receptor beta chains from one sample, sequenced in a study of response to subunit inactivated influenza vaccine. TCRdb re-called the RT-PCR reads with MiXCR, one entry per CDR3 protein. The sample has 250,000 to 350,000 distinct CDR3 sequences, over 20% seen once. The sequencing here drew on PBMCs from blood, taken 21 months after vaccination. These receptors came from a man between 45 and 75 years old who received an inactivated influenza vaccine. CDR3s include the opening cysteine and the closing phenylalanine or tryptophan. The D gene is left open where the match is weak. Where a row states a size, it is once, few, many or the class of an expanded clone; other rows omit it.

J,size,D,V,CDR3,DNA
TRBJ1-4,NA,NA,TRBV2,CASSEGREKLFF,TGTGCCAGCAGTGAAGGGCGGGAAAAACTGTTTTTT
TRBJ2-7,NA,TRBD1,TRBV6-2/TRBV6-3,CASSHTGGTGGIYEQYF,TGTGCCAGCAGCCACACGGGAGGGACAGGGGGCATCTACGAGCAGTACTTC
TRBJ2-2,NA,NA,TRBV28,CASSFWGRVSTGELFF,TGTGCCAGCAGTTTTTGGGGGCGCGTGAGCACCGGGGAGCTGTTTTTT
TRBJ2-7,few,NA,TRBV19,CASSQATGYEQYF,TGTGCCAGTAGTCAAGCCACAGGGTACGAGCAGTACTTC
TRBJ1-5,few,NA,TRBV7-2,CASADSYSNQPQHF,TGTGCCAGCGCGGACAGTTATAGCAATCAGCCCCAGCATTTT
TRBJ2-1,NA,TRBD2,TRBV19,CASSIGTSGWSSYNEQFF,TGTGCCAGTAGTATAGGGACTAGCGGGTGGAGCTCCTACAATGAGCAGTTCTTC
TRBJ1-1,NA,NA,TRBV4-3,CASSPAAGGNTEAFF,TGCGCCAGCAGCCCCGCGGCAGGAGGGAACACTGAAGCTTTCTTT
TRBJ2-2,few,NA,TRBV12-5,CASGLVLGANTGELFF,TGTGCTAGTGGTTTGGTACTTGGGGCGAACACCGGGGAGCTGTTTTTT
TRBJ1-1,few,NA,TRBV12-3/TRBV12-4,CASTGHPNTEAFF,TGTGCCAGTACGGGACACCCGAACACTGAAGCTTTCTTT
TRBJ1-2,NA,NA,TRBV6-5,CASSYSNLGGYTF,TGTGCCAGCAGTTACTCGAATTTGGGCGGCTACACCTTC
TRBJ2-3,few,NA,TRBV28,CASKSVTDTQYF,TGTGCCAGCAAGTCAGTCACAGATACGCAGTATTTT
TRBJ2-3,few,NA,TRBV5-1,CASSLGRTAPDTQYF,TGCGCCAGCAGCTTGGGGCGGACAGCCCCAGATACGCAGTATTTT
TRBJ1-2,few,NA,TRBV6-5,CASSYSIAVGRGYTF,TGTGCCAGCAGTTACTCGATTGCGGTGGGGCGAGGCTACACCTTC
TRBJ1-5,NA,TRBD1,TRBV2,CASSWGQVDSNQPQHF,TGTGCCAGCAGTTGGGGACAGGTGGATAGCAATCAGCCCCAGCATTTT
TRBJ2-5,few,NA,TRBV11-3,CASSLGGAGETQYF,TGTGCCAGCAGCTTAGGGGGGGCTGGAGAGACCCAGTACTTC
TRBJ1-3,many,NA,TRBV6-1,CASSPWGGLGNTIYF,TGTGCCAGCAGTCCATGGGGGGGGCTAGGAAACACCATATATTTT
TRBJ2-3,NA,TRBD2,TRBV29-1,CSVEGGRAMGTDTQYF,TGCAGCGTTGAGGGCGGGAGGGCCATGGGCACAGATACGCAGTATTTT
TRBJ1-1,NA,NA,TRBV6-5,CASSYSVSREAFF,TGTGCCAGCAGTTACTCGGTGAGCAGGGAAGCTTTCTTT
TRBJ2-7,NA,NA,TRBV11-2,CASSFGRSAYEQYF,TGTGCCAGCAGCTTCGGGCGGTCAGCCTACGAGCAGTACTTC
TRBJ2-6,few,NA,TRBV7-6,CASSLELISGANVLTF,TGTGCCAGCAGCTTAGAACTGATCTCTGGGGCCAACGTCCTGACTTTC
TRBJ1-5,NA,NA,TRBV5-1,CASSLAGPDQPQHF,TGCGCCAGCAGCTTGGCAGGGCCCGATCAGCCCCAGCATTTT
TRBJ1-5,NA,NA,TRBV7-6,CASSKEGGSNQPQHF,TGTGCCAGCAGCAAAGAGGGTGGTAGCAATCAGCCCCAGCATTTT